Each of the 24 T cell receptor beta chains below was sequenced from the same sample in a study of shared clonotypes between healthy human individuals. Measured with immunoSEQ multiplex PCR; TCRdb has only the in-frame clones, and not every one. The sample shows 95,000 to 120,000 clones, approximately 70% of them seen only once. The source material was memory CD8+ T cells sorted from blood. Subset specified: CD45RO+ cells pooled with CCR7-negative TemRA cells. The receptors come from a woman under 40 in good health.

The chain carries TRBV18 and TRBJ1-3; unclear D gene. Germline CDR1 and CDR2: KGHSH and LQKENI. V was cut by 3 bases and J by 3 bases, with 12 bases left in between. The CDR3 length is 15 residues. This CDR3 is CASSPRHADGNTIYF. DNA for the CDR3: TGTGCCAGCTCACCCCGCCATGCGGATGGAAACACCATATATTTT.

This rearrangement joins TRBV13 to TRBJ2-7; D possibly corresponds to TRBD2 (5 bases). CDR1 is PRHDT, CDR2 FYEKMQ, per germline (reference sequence). The CDR3 loop spans 15 amino acids. V was shortened by 5 bases and J by 6 bases, with 20 bases between the two germline ends. CDR3 coding DNA: TGTGCCAGCAGCCGAGAGGGCCAGCAGACCTCCGAGCAGTACTTC. This gives the protein CASSREGQQTSEQYF.

This clone has a handful of counts. This chain links TRBV2 with TRBJ2-7; a possible D gene is TRBD2 (6 bases). The germline V and J ends were trimmed by 4 bases and 0 bases, with 10 bases remaining between them. This CDR3 region has 14 residues. Germline CDR1 SNHLY, CDR2 FYNNEI. CDR3 loop: CASSGEESSYEQYF. The CDR3 nucleotides are TGTGCCAGCAGTGGGGAGGAAAGCTCCTACGAGCAGTACTTC.

The V gene is TRBV25-1, the J gene TRBJ2-3, with TRBD2 as a possible D gene (7 bases). Looked up from germline, CDR1 is MGHDK and CDR2 is SYGVNS. The CDR3 contains 15 residues. Between the trimmed V and J ends, which lost 6 bases and 2 bases, there was a span of 15 bases. The CDR3 is CASRGGARSTDTQYF. The CDR3 DNA sequence: TGTGCCAGCAGGGGGGGGGCCCGTTCCACAGATACGCAGTATTTT. Full variable domain (remainder filled in from reference TRBV25-1 and TRBJ2-3): EADIYQTPRYLVIGTGKKITLECSQTMGHDKMYWYQQDPGMELHLIHYSYGVNSTEKGDLSSESTVSRIRTEHFPLTLESARPSHTSQYLCASRGGARSTDTQYFGPGTRLTVL.

The chain has TRBV5-6 and TRBJ2-7; TRBD2 agrees at 9 bases. V was pared by 3 bases and J by 3 bases, with 16 bases of the junction left unmatched. The CDR3 totals 18 residues. CDR1 and CDR2 from the germline V gene are SGHDT and YYEEEE. CDR3: CASSSTRERLAVHYEQYF. As DNA, the CDR3 is TGTGCCAGCAGCTCGACTCGGGAACGACTAGCGGTTCACTACGAGCAGTACTTC.

A note on this clone: Other DNA sequences within the sample encode an identical CDR3. The CDR3 DNA reads TGTGCCACCAGCTCAAGACGGGGAAATGAGCAGTTCTTC. Amino acid sequence: CATSSRRGNEQFF. The rearrangement joins TRBV15 to TRBJ2-1; tentatively, D is TRBD2 (5 bases). Germline V gene lookup returns CDR1 LNHNV and CDR2 YYDKDF (reference sequence). Trimming left V 5 bases short and J 7 bases short, with 12 bases between. This CDR3 spans 13 amino acids.

Written as DNA, the CDR3 is TGCAGCGCCCGAGGGCCTAGCGGGAGCAGCGAGCAGTACTTC. Its translation: CSARGPSGSSEQYF. The rearrangement joins TRBV29-1 to TRBJ2-7, with TRBD2 matching 10 bases. The length of the CDR3 is 14 residues. V shed 7 bases and J 6 bases; nucleotides not matched to a gene: 12. Germline CDR1 SQVTM, CDR2 ANQGSEA.

The rearrangement links TRBV21-1 to TRBJ1-5; TRBD1, the D gene given by the table, was not confirmed from the DNA. TRBV21-1 represents a pseudogene. This CDR3 is 17 amino acids long. The CDR3 loop is CASSKRRDDRVNQPQHF. DNA for the CDR3: TGTGCCAGCAGCAAAAGGAGGGACGACAGGGTCAATCAGCCCCAGCATTTT.

The genes are TRBV9 and TRBJ1-2, with 11 positions matching TRBD1. CDR3 size: 15 residues. The germline V gene encodes CDR1 SGDLS and CDR2 YYNGEE. The trim removed 1 base at V and 9 bases at J, leaving 8 bases unmatched. CDR3 bases: TGTGCCAGCAGCGTATACGGGACAGGGGGTGGGAGCTACACCTTC. Its protein product is CASSVYGTGGGSYTF.

This chain uses TRBV2 with TRBJ1-2; TRBD1 is a possible D gene (6 bases). V was trimmed by 6 bases and J by 5 bases, leaving 7 bases between them. The CDR3 runs 11 residues. CDR1 and CDR2 (germline): SNHLY, FYNNEI. CDR3 loop: CASSRGYGYTF. DNA of the CDR3: TGTGCCAGCAGCAGGGGATATGGCTACACCTTC. Looking up the rest from reference TRBV2 and TRBJ1-2 gives the full variable domain: EPEVTQTPSHQVTQMGQEVILRCVPISNHLYFYWYRQILGQKVEFLVSFYNNEISEKSEIFDDQFSVERPDGSNFTLKIRSTKLEDSAMYFCASSRGYGYTFGSGTRLTVV.

The chain links TRBV4-1 to TRBJ2-6; D remains unclear. CDR3 length: 14 residues. The germline V gene has CDR1 MGHRA and CDR2 YSYEKL. With 4 bases removed from V and 0 bases from J, the gap between germline ends came to 4 bases. Here the CDR3 DNA reads TGCGCCAGCAGCCTATCCTCTGGGGCCAACGTCCTGACTTTC. It specifies CASSLSSGANVLTF.

This clone appeared once. This chain joins TRBV15 and TRBJ1-5; TRBD1 might be the D (6 bases). Trimming left V 3 bases short and J 4 bases short, with 10 bases between. Germline V CDR1 and CDR2: LNHNV, YYDKDF (reference sequence). The CDR3 totals 14 residues. The CDR3 sequence: CATSSRGRNQPQHF. CDR3 bases: TGTGCCACCAGCAGCAGGGGCCGGAATCAGCCCCAGCATTTT.

The V and J genes are TRBV5-6 and TRBJ2-7; D may be TRBD1 (5 bases). The CDR3 extends over 15 amino acids. Between the trimmed V and J ends, which lost 6 bases and 2 bases, there was a span of 18 bases. Germline assignment: CDR1 SGHDT and CDR2 YYEEEE. The CDR3 region has the DNA TGTGCCAGCACCAGCTTTAAGGGGATGGCCTACGAGCAGTACTTC. Protein: CASTSFKGMAYEQYF.

The V and J genes are TRBV25-1 and TRBJ2-5; D call uncertain. Germline V gene data show CDR1 as MGHDK and CDR2 as SYGVNS. Between the trimmed V and J ends, which lost 2 bases and 2 bases, there was a span of 3 bases. CDR3 length: 12 amino acids. For the CDR3, the DNA is TGTGCCAGCAGTGAAAGACAAGAGACCCAGTACTTC. Translated: CASSERQETQYF. Full variable domain (remainder filled in from reference TRBV25-1 and TRBJ2-5): EADIYQTPRYLVIGTGKKITLECSQTMGHDKMYWYQQDPGMELHLIHYSYGVNSTEKGDLSSESTVSRIRTEHFPLTLESARPSHTSQYLCASSERQETQYFGPGTRLLVL.

V and J are TRBV19 and TRBJ2-1; the D is unclear. Trimming took off 6 bases at V and 4 bases at J, with 22 bases between the two ends. The CDR3 runs to 17 residues. The V gene's germline CDR1 is LNHDA and CDR2 SQIVND (reference sequence). The CDR3 is CASSTPQNKVGYNEQFF. The CDR3, as DNA: TGTGCCAGTAGCACACCCCAGAATAAAGTGGGGTACAATGAGCAGTTCTTC.

This clone was seen just once. The chain uses TRBV27 and TRBJ2-7, with TRBD2 matching 10 bases. Germline CDR1 is MNHEY and CDR2 is SMNVEV (reference sequence). J gave up 2 bases and V 6 bases, and 7 bases lay outside the gene matches. This CDR3 has 15 residues. The CDR3 DNA sequence: TGTGCCAGCAGCCCCCAACTAGCGGGGACCTACGAGCAGTACTTC. As protein: CASSPQLAGTYEQYF.

The chain joins TRBV28 to TRBJ1-1, with unresolved D. The CDR3 totals 15 residues. V was trimmed by 3 bases and J by 3 bases, leaving 14 bases between them. From germline, CDR1 is MDHEN and CDR2 SYDVKM. This chain's CDR3 is CASSFIYGADTEAFF. As DNA, the CDR3 is TGTGCCAGCAGTTTTATTTACGGAGCAGACACTGAAGCTTTCTTT.

This chain joins TRBV11-2 and TRBJ2-7; D is perhaps TRBD1 (5 bases). There are 16 residues in the CDR3. V lost 4 bases, J lost 5 bases, and 21 bases lay in between. Germline V gene lookup returns CDR1 SGHAT and CDR2 FQNNGV. The chain's CDR3 is CASSSTHRQLGDEQYF. CDR3 bases: TGTGCCAGCAGCTCGACACACCGACAGTTAGGCGACGAGCAGTACTTC.

The rearrangement links TRBV28 to TRBJ1-5, with TRBD1 matching 8 bases. Germline V gene data show CDR1 as MDHEN and CDR2 as SYDVKM. V shed 3 bases and J 1 base; nucleotides not matched to a gene: 8. There are 17 residues in the CDR3. CDR3: CASSLPGQGESNQPQHF. The CDR3, as DNA: TGTGCCAGCAGTTTGCCCGGACAGGGTGAGAGCAATCAGCCCCAGCATTTT.

J is TRBJ1-1 and V is TRBV27; 9 bases match TRBD1. CDR3 length: 15 residues. Trimming cost V 6 bases and J 4 bases; bases outside gene matches: 9. The germline V gene has CDR1 MNHEY and CDR2 SMNVEV (reference sequence). CDR3 residues: CASSQPGTGFTEAFF. The CDR3 nucleotides are TGTGCCAGCAGCCAACCCGGGACAGGGTTCACTGAAGCTTTCTTT.

The chain couples TRBV7-8 to TRBJ1-1, with D unresolved. Germline V gene data show CDR1 as SGHVS and CDR2 as FQNEAQ. The V and J ends lost 0 bases and 0 bases respectively, with 8 bases between them. This CDR3 contains 15 residues. CDR3 nucleotides: TGTGCCAGCAGCTTAGCGGCACGGATGAACACTGAAGCTTTCTTT. Protein: CASSLAARMNTEAFF.

On this clone itself: Only one base separates this from a far larger clonotype, so it likely reflects a read error. The V gene is TRBV25-1, the J gene TRBJ2-2; D is possibly TRBD1 (6 bases). CDR3 length equals 13 residues. Germline loops: CDR1 MGHDK, CDR2 SYGVNS. V was pared by 4 bases and J by 3 bases, with 6 bases between. This CDR3 is CASSAGDTGELFF. CDR3 DNA: TGTGCCAGCAGTGCAGGGGACACCGGGGAGCTGTTTTTT.

V gene TRBV5-1 combines with J gene TRBJ2-5, with a tentative D call TRBD2 (6 bases). This CDR3 has 16 amino acids. Looked up from germline, CDR1 is SGHRS and CDR2 is YFSETQ. Trimming stripped 3 bases from V and 2 bases from J, with 17 bases between. In DNA form, the CDR3 reads TGCGCCAGCAGCTGGAGGGTCCGGGACCTTCAAGAGACCCAGTACTTC. It specifies CASSWRVRDLQETQYF.

The chain has TRBV28 and TRBJ2-1; D remains ambiguous. Trimming removed 5 bases at V and 11 bases at J, with 22 bases between. Germline V gene data show CDR1 as MDHEN and CDR2 as SYDVKM. This CDR3 has 15 residues. The CDR3 region is CASSRALTINDKQFF. The CDR3 nucleotides are TGTGCCAGCAGTCGCGCCCTGACCATCAATGATAAGCAGTTCTTC. The full variable domain, in which reference TRBV28 and TRBJ2-1 provide the parts outside the CDR3, is DVKVTQSSRYLVKRTGEKVFLECVQDMDHENMFWYRQDPGLGLRLIYFSYDVKMKEKGDIPEGYSVSREKKERFSLILESASTNQTSMYLCASSRALTINDKQFFGPGTRLTVL.